The 23 T cell receptor beta chains below all came from one sample that was sequenced in a study of control samples from healthy donors and cancer patients. The assay was immunoSEQ multiplex PCR, and TCRdb's table has in-frame clones only and misses some. The sample holds 150,000 or so clones, over 85% seen once. The specimen was blood. The receptors were gathered from a man between 18 and 35 years old in good health.

The genes are TRBV9 and TRBJ2-2; D remains unclear. The V gene's germline CDR1 is SGDLS and CDR2 YYNGEE. This CDR3 spans 15 amino acids. Trimming cost V 4 bases and J 1 base, with 11 bases left between them. The CDR3 coding sequence is TGTGCCAGCAGCTCGTCCCCGAAGAACACCGGGGAGCTGTTTTTT. It yields the protein CASSSSPKNTGELFF. Full variable domain (missing parts from reference TRBV9 and TRBJ2-2): DSGVTQTPKHLITATGQRVTLRCSPRSGDLSVYWYQQSLDQGLQFLIQYYNGEERAKGNILERFSAQQFPDLHSELNLSSLELGDSALYFCASSSSPKNTGELFFGEGSRLTVL.

The gene calls are TRBV9 and TRBJ2-3, with TRBD2 matching over 12 bases. This CDR3 region has 16 residues. Trimming at V came to 4 bases and at J to 5 bases, leaving 8 bases not matched to a gene. In germline, CDR1 is SGDLS, CDR2 YYNGEE. DNA of the CDR3: TGTGCCAGCAGCATGCTAGCGGGGGGGCCTGGAGATACGCAGTATTTT. Translation gives CASSMLAGGPGDTQYF.

V usage is TRBV25-1 and J usage is TRBJ2-1; possible D gene TRBD2, 5 bases. V lost 2 bases to trimming and J lost 5 bases, with 16 bases between them. CDR1 MGHDK and CDR2 SYGVNS come from the germline V gene. The CDR3 has 16 residues. The DNA for the CDR3 is TGTGCCAGCAGTGAAGATGCGGGTAGTTTTAACAATGAGCAGTTCTTC. Its protein is CASSEDAGSFNNEQFF.

This clone was detected once. The gene calls are TRBV3-1 (or the pseudogene TRBV3-2) and TRBJ1-3, with 9 bases matching TRBD1. The germline gives CDR1 LGHDT, CDR2 YNNKEL (reference sequence). V shed 4 bases and J 3 bases; nucleotides not matched to a gene: 16. CDR3 length: 19 residues. For the CDR3, the DNA is TGTGCCAGCAGCCCAGCCGGGACAGGGAGGGATCTCTTTGGAAACACCATATATTTT. It encodes CASSPAGTGRDLFGNTIYF.

V gene TRBV7-6 combines with J gene TRBJ2-7, with D maybe TRBD1 (6 bases). The CDR3 consists of 16 residues. Trimming pared 3 bases from V and 3 bases from J, leaving 18 bases between. Germline V gene sequence: CDR1 SGHVS, CDR2 FNYEAQ. CDR3: CASSLRGDRRSYEQYF. For the CDR3, the DNA is TGTGCCAGCAGCTTGAGGGGCGACAGGCGCAGCTACGAGCAGTACTTC.

The chain links TRBV11-2 to TRBJ2-5; 14 bases align to TRBD2. V shed 5 bases and J 5 bases; nucleotides not matched to a gene: 13. Germline values: CDR1 SGHAT, CDR2 FQNNGV. The CDR3 loop spans 18 amino acids. CDR3 in amino acids: CASSPRTGTSGRTETQYF. CDR3 nucleotide sequence: TGTGCCAGCAGCCCCCGCACCGGGACTAGCGGGAGAACGGAGACCCAGTACTTC.

The chain uses TRBV5-4 and TRBJ1-2; 7 bases are shared with TRBD1. V shed 0 bases and J 1 base; nucleotides not matched to a gene: 3. The CDR3 loop spans 15 amino acids. The germline CDR1 and CDR2 sequences are SGHNT and YYREEE (reference sequence). CDR3 sequence reads: CASSLGTGVNYGYTF. DNA of the CDR3: TGTGCCAGCAGCTTGGGAACAGGGGTTAACTATGGCTACACCTTC.

The chain uses TRBV28 and TRBJ1-5; 8 positions match TRBD1. The germline gives CDR1 MDHEN, CDR2 SYDVKM. CDR3 length equals 13 residues. J was trimmed by 12 bases and V by 1 base; bases with no gene match: 5. CDR3 DNA: TGTGCCAGCAGTTTATCGGGAACAGGGGGCCAGCATTTT. Amino acids: CASSLSGTGGQHF.

The V call is TRBV27, the J call TRBJ1-2; perhaps TRBD1 as D (5 bases). The CDR3 loop spans 15 amino acids. Germline V CDR1 and CDR2: MNHEY, SMNVEV (reference sequence). The V end lost 2 bases, the J end lost 4 bases, and 14 bases lay between the germline ends. CDR3 bases: TGTGCCAGCAGTTTAACCAGGGAACTGTTCTATGGCTACACCTTC. Protein product: CASSLTRELFYGYTF.

The V call is TRBV27, the J call TRBJ2-7; a weak D match, TRBD1 (6 bases). V was cut by 5 bases and J by 7 bases, with 21 bases left in between. The germline V gene has CDR1 MNHEY and CDR2 SMNVEV (reference sequence). The CDR3 consists of 15 residues. The CDR3 coding sequence is TGTGCCAGCAGTACCCCGGGACAAGTCCCCTTGGAGCAGTACTTC. Its translation: CASSTPGQVPLEQYF.

The chain has TRBV27 and TRBJ2-7, with 7 bases fitting TRBD2. The V gene's germline CDR1 is MNHEY and CDR2 SMNVEV (reference sequence). The CDR3 consists of 14 residues. V lost 8 bases and J lost 5; bases outside the gene matches: 12. The CDR3 bases are TGTGCCAGCGCGCCTCGGACTAGTAATCACGAGCAGTACTTC. As protein: CASAPRTSNHEQYF.

This sequence joins TRBV5-5 and TRBJ1-1, with D unclear. The CDR3 covers 16 residues. Trimming left V 6 bases short and J 1 base short, with 19 bases between. CDR1 is SGHKS, CDR2 YYEKEE, per germline (reference sequence). In nucleotides, the CDR3 is TGTGCCAGCACCCTGAGGACCGTGGGCGGGAACACTGAAGCTTTCTTT. Residues: CASTLRTVGGNTEAFF.

A note on this clone: Germline is not matched at one junction end, which may reflect a read error. CDR3 bases: TGCAGTGCTAGAGGTTCGGACAGCACTACCTTC. Translating it yields CSARGSDSTTF. The rearrangement uses TRBV20-1 and TRBJ2-7, with D perhaps TRBD1 (6 bases). This CDR3 is 11 amino acids long. Germline V gene lookup returns CDR1 DFQATT and CDR2 SNEGSKA (reference sequence).

V usage is TRBV12-5 and J usage is TRBJ1-1, with D perhaps TRBD1 (6 bases). The CDR3 spans 16 residues. Trimming removed 2 bases at V and 4 bases at J, with 17 bases between. The germline gives CDR1 LGHNT, CDR2 FRNRAP. The CDR3 bases are TGTGCTAGTGGTTTGCTGCTACAGGGCTCGGCCACTGAAGCTTTCTTT. Its protein product is CASGLLLQGSATEAFF. Drawing the rest from reference TRBV12-5 and TRBJ1-1, the complete variable domain is DARVTQTPRHKVTEMGQEVTMRCQPILGHNTVFWYRQTMMQGLELLAYFRNRAPLDDSGMPKDRFSAEMPDATLATLKIQPSEPRDSAVYFCASGLLLQGSATEAFFGQGTRLTVV.

CDR3 nucleotides: TGTGCCAGCAGCTTAATAGGGCAGGCAACCTACGAGCAGTACTTC. Protein: CASSLIGQATYEQYF. The J gene is TRBJ2-7, the V gene TRBV7-2; D is unresolved. The CDR3 length is 15 residues. V was trimmed by 2 bases and J by 2 bases, leaving 13 bases between them. Germline CDR1 SGHTA, CDR2 FQGNSA.

V gene TRBV7-9 combines with J gene TRBJ2-7; no firm D call. The CDR3 covers 15 residues. The V end lost 1 base, the J end lost 3 bases, and 13 bases lay between the germline ends. Germline values: CDR1 SEHNR, CDR2 FQNEAQ (reference sequence). This CDR3 reads CASSLGLGPIYEQYF. The DNA of the CDR3 is TGTGCCAGCAGCTTAGGCCTTGGACCGATCTACGAGCAGTACTTC.

The V gene is TRBV5-1, the J gene TRBJ2-7; TRBD1 matches at 10 bases. Germline CDR1 is SGHRS and CDR2 is YFSETQ. This CDR3 has 15 residues. Germline trimming cut 4 bases from V and 3 bases from J; bases unmatched to any gene: 7. The CDR3 region is CASSTDGQGVYEQYF. Here the CDR3 DNA reads TGCGCCAGCAGCACGGACGGACAGGGGGTCTACGAGCAGTACTTC.

V and J are TRBV21-1 and TRBJ2-7; no DNA check was done on the table's D call, TRBD2. TRBV21-1 is a pseudogene locus. The CDR3 length is 14 residues. The CDR3 nucleotides read TGTGCCAGCAGCAAAGGTGAGCAAGCCTACGAGCAGTACTTC. Residues: CASSKGEQAYEQYF.

The chain is built from TRBV6-4 and TRBJ1-2, with TRBD1 matching 7 bases. The V gene end was trimmed by 5 bases and the J gene end by 5 bases; junction bases not matched to a gene: 8. The CDR3 length is 14 residues. Germline V gene sequence: CDR1 MRHNA, CDR2 SNTAGT. CDR3 region: CASSPDRDWYGYTF. As DNA, the CDR3 is TGTGCCAGCAGTCCAGACAGGGATTGGTATGGCTACACCTTC.

The chain employs TRBV30 and TRBJ1-3, with D hard to call. Looked up from germline, CDR1 is GTSNPN and CDR2 is SVGIG (reference sequence). V gave up 1 base and J gave up 1 base, with 2 bases separating them. The CDR3 spans 12 residues. CDR3 region: CAWSGSGNTIYF. The DNA of the CDR3 is TGTGCCTGGAGTGGGTCTGGAAACACCATATATTTT.

The chain recombines TRBV18 with TRBJ2-1; D may correspond to TRBD1 or TRBD2 (5 bases each). The V gene's germline CDR1 is KGHSH and CDR2 LQKENI. The CDR3 consists of 17 residues. The V end lost 3 bases, the J end lost 2 bases, and 17 bases lay between the germline ends. CDR3 nucleotides: TGTGCCAGCTCACCCGGGACCCAGGGCCGAGCCTACAATGAGCAGTTCTTC. Its protein is CASSPGTQGRAYNEQFF.

The genes are TRBV7-9 and TRBJ1-1; a possible D gene is TRBD1 (6 bases). Germline V CDR1 and CDR2: SEHNR, FQNEAQ (reference sequence). V lost 5 bases to trimming and J lost 0 bases, with 7 bases between them. The CDR3 is made up of 13 amino acids. DNA for the CDR3: TGTGCCAGCAGCCGACAGGTGAACACTGAAGCTTTCTTT. Protein product: CASSRQVNTEAFF.

The rearrangement links TRBV5-4 to TRBJ2-2, with 8 bases lining up with TRBD1. Per the germline V gene, CDR1 is SGHNT and CDR2 is YYREEE (reference sequence). The V segment lost 3 bases and the J segment 8 bases; nucleotides outside the gene matches: 6. This CDR3 region has 14 residues. The CDR3 DNA follows: TGTGCCAGCAGCTCGGACAGGGAAGGGGGGGAGCTGTTTTTT. Its protein is CASSSDREGGELFF.